This TCR beta chain was sequenced for a study of T cells in Graves' hyperthyroidism and ophthalmopathy. For the study at large: Blood was drawn when the patient was first diagnosed and still untreated. Study-level results: Blood also contained most expanded thyroid clonotypes above 0.001.

With 4 bases removed from V and 0 bases from J, the gap between germline ends came to 5 bases. The length of the CDR3 is 13 residues. Germline values: CDR1 MGHDK, CDR2 SYGVNS. Patients aged 18 to 65 had newly diagnosed hyperthyroidism that had lasted under 2 months. The blood sample predates any ophthalmopathy symptoms, coming from first hyperthyroidism diagnosis. In this sample, this clonotype turned up many times. The antigen is undetermined. Amplification targeted TCR beta CDR3 regions from RNA transcripts. The HTBI set primed first-round TCR CDR3 RT-PCR. TCRdb independently ran MiXCR on the multiplex PCR reads; one entry per CDR3 protein. The table includes a few hundred thousand distinct CDR3 sequences, roughly 14% detected once.

Sample: blood. The chain recombines TRBV25-1 with TRBJ2-3, with D uncertain. The TCR comes from a woman aged 35 to 49 with Graves' hyperthyroidism that later progressed to Graves' ophthalmopathy. The CDR3: CASSAASTDTQYF. Here the CDR3 DNA reads TGTGCCAGCAGTGCAGCCAGCACAGATACGCAGTATTTT.